This TCR beta chain was captured in a study of blood T cell repertoires in COVID-19. Study-level background: Samples taken during acute and convalescent COVID-19 were collected in the United States, Italy and Spain. T cells, B-cell-depleted T cells, or PBMCs provided the cDNA or gDNA that served as material.

The ends lost 0 bases at V and 2 bases at J; junction bases unmatched: 0. The CDR3 is 16 amino acids. Germline loops: CDR1 SGHRS, CDR2 YFSETQ. Methods used by the authors: For nucleated cells, counts were estimated from reference gene primer amplification. Sequenced by immunoSEQ multiplex PCR; TCRdb stores in-frame clones only, minus some. V and J calls plus clone size are reproduced from that table; the DNA served to infer D and trimming. Of 60,000 to 70,000 clones listed, roughly 80% are singletons. This clone was observed a few times. This TCR came from a woman aged 60-70 years with acute or convalescent COVID-19. The sequencing input was peripheral blood. V and J are TRBV5-1 and TRBJ2-1; 12 positions match TRBD2. The CDR3 bases are TGCGCCAGCAGCTTGGGACTAGCGGGGGCCTACAATGAGCAGTTCTTC. It specifies CASSLGLAGAYNEQFF.